Listed below are T cell receptor beta chains from one sample, sequenced in a study of blood T cell repertoires in COVID-19. Sequenced by immunoSEQ multiplex PCR; TCRdb stores in-frame clones only, minus some. The sample includes around 230,000 clones, 88% seen only once; the top ten take 2% to 2.5%. Sequenced input: PBMCs or T cells enriched from blood (not recorded which). Every receptor here comes from a woman in her thirties or forties with acute COVID-19. The CDR3 runs from the conserved cysteine through the conserved F or W. D genes are given only for firm matches. The size field is filled for only some rows; it gives once, few, many or a size class.

-	TRBV10-3	-	TRBJ2-2	CAISESGRGELFF	TGTGCCATCAGTGAGTCGGGCAGAGGGGAGCTGTTTTTT
TRBD2	TRBV27	-	TRBJ2-1	CASSLTSGAANEQFF	TGTGCCAGCAGTTTAACTAGCGGGGCGGCCAATGAGCAGTTCTTC
-	TRBV19	-	TRBJ2-1	CASSISDGSYNEQFF	TGTGCCAGTAGTATTAGCGATGGCTCCTACAATGAGCAGTTCTTC
TRBD1	TRBV19	-	TRBJ1-1	CASSIVRTGDTEAFF	TGTGCCAGTAGTATAGTCAGGACAGGGGACACTGAAGCTTTCTTT
TRBD2	TRBV19	-	TRBJ2-1	CASSIGREDEQFF	TGTGCCAGTAGTATAGGGCGGGAGGATGAGCAGTTCTTC
TRBD1	TRBV19	-	TRBJ1-4	CASSSQGWANEKLFF	TGTGCCAGTAGTTCACAGGGGTGGGCTAATGAAAAACTGTTTTTT
TRBD2	TRBV5-1	-	TRBJ2-2	CASSSEPGLAGGGELFF	TGCGCCAGCAGCTCCGAACCGGGACTAGCGGGGGGCGGGGAGCTGTTTTTT
TRBD2	TRBV14	-	TRBJ2-7	CASSLLGGNSYSYEQYF	TGTGCCAGCAGCCTCCTGGGGGGGAACTCATACTCCTACGAGCAGTACTTC
TRBD2	TRBV11-2	-	TRBJ2-3	CASSSGLGGTDTQYF	TGTGCCAGCAGTTCCGGACTAGGGGGCACAGATACGCAGTATTTT
TRBD2	TRBV7-7	-	TRBJ2-5	CASSSGTSGGEAQYF	TGTGCCAGCAGCTCGGGGACTAGCGGGGGGGAGGCCCAGTACTTC
-	TRBV12-3/TRBV12-4	-	TRBJ1-5	CASSLGFDQPQHF	TGTGCCAGCAGTTTAGGTTTCGATCAGCCCCAGCATTTT
-	TRBV19	few	TRBJ2-7	CASSIDGGKYEQYF	TGTGCCAGTAGTATAGACGGAGGGAAATACGAGCAGTACTTC
-	TRBV2	once	TRBJ1-5	CASRGQISNQPQHF	TGTGCCAGCAGGGGACAAATTAGCAATCAGCCCCAGCATTTT
TRBD1	TRBV5-1	-	TRBJ1-4	CASSWGQSMYEKLFF	TGCGCCAGCAGCTGGGGACAGTCGATGTATGAAAAACTGTTTTTT
TRBD1	TRBV19	few	TRBJ1-3	CASSIGQGYSGNTIYF	TGTGCCAGTAGTATTGGACAGGGATACTCTGGAAACACCATATATTTT
-	TRBV7-8	-	TRBJ1-5	CASSSSGGRGDQPQHF	TGTGCCAGCAGCTCTAGTGGGGGGCGGGGGGATCAGCCCCAGCATTTT
TRBD2	TRBV25-1	few	TRBJ2-1	CASSMGLAGELSYNEQFF	TGTGCCAGCAGTATGGGACTAGCGGGCGAATTGTCCTACAATGAGCAGTTCTTC
TRBD2	TRBV5-1	-	TRBJ2-1	CASSLSLAGNYNEQFF	TGCGCCAGCAGCTTGTCGCTAGCGGGGAATTACAATGAGCAGTTCTTC
TRBD2	TRBV27	-	TRBJ2-3	CASSLGRPGLAETDTQYF	TGTGCCAGCAGTTTAGGAAGACCTGGACTAGCGGAAACAGATACGCAGTATTTT
TRBD2	TRBV5-1	-	TRBJ2-7	CASSPPGSQRGTSYEQYF	TGCGCCAGCAGCCCCCCCGGGTCCCAGCGGGGGACCTCCTACGAGCAGTACTTC
-	TRBV10-1	-	TRBJ2-2	CASADLRNTGELFF	TGCGCCAGCGCGGACTTGCGGAACACCGGGGAGCTGTTTTTT
TRBD2	TRBV4-2	-	TRBJ2-3	CASSQPLTSGGSTDTQYF	TGTGCCAGCAGCCAGCCCCTGACTAGCGGGGGAAGCACAGATACGCAGTATTTT
-	TRBV12-3/TRBV12-4	-	TRBJ1-2	CASSLRQVNGYTF	TGTGCCAGCAGTTTGCGTCAGGTTAATGGCTACACCTTC
TRBD1	TRBV9	-	TRBJ2-5	CASSAGPGQRRETQYF	TGTGCCAGCAGCGCGGGGCCGGGACAGAGAAGGGAGACCCAGTACTTC
TRBD2	TRBV29-1	-	TRBJ2-5	CSGHLREGLFAETQYF	TGCAGCGGACACCTGCGGGAGGGCCTATTTGCAGAGACCCAGTACTTC
-	TRBV29-1	-	TRBJ1-6	CSVGQLDNSPLHF	TGCAGCGTAGGACAGTTAGATAATTCACCCCTCCACTTT
TRBD2	TRBV7-9	-	TRBJ2-2	CASSAGLAENTGELFF	TGTGCCAGCAGCGCGGGACTAGCGGAAAACACCGGGGAGCTGTTTTTT
TRBD1	TRBV19	once	TRBJ1-2	CASSAGQDYGYTF	TGTGCCAGTAGTGCCGGACAGGACTATGGCTACACCTTC
-	TRBV6-4	-	TRBJ1-6	CASSDSWLSSYNSPLHF	TGTGCCAGCAGTGACTCTTGGTTGAGCTCCTATAATTCACCCCTCCACTTT
TRBD1	TRBV7-8	-	TRBJ2-1	CASSYRDRGTYEQFF	TGTGCCAGCAGCTACCGGGACAGGGGGACCTATGAGCAGTTCTTC
TRBD2	TRBV7-2	-	TRBJ2-5	CASSLRASGKETQYF	TGTGCCAGCAGCTTGAGGGCTAGCGGGAAAGAGACCCAGTACTTC
TRBD1	TRBV5-1	-	TRBJ1-1	CASSLGQGVSEAFF	TGCGCCAGCAGCTTGGGACAGGGAGTCTCTGAAGCTTTCTTT
-	TRBV5-1	-	TRBJ1-6	CASSLGGGSPLHF	TGCGCCAGCAGCTTGGGCGGGGGTTCACCCCTCCACTTT
-	TRBV24-1	-	TRBJ1-1	CATSEFFGGGFSEAFF	TGTGCCACCAGTGAGTTTTTCGGGGGGGGGTTCTCTGAAGCTTTCTTT
-	TRBV2	-	TRBJ1-1	CASRGQIVNTEAFF	TGTGCCAGCAGAGGACAGATCGTGAACACTGAAGCTTTCTTT
TRBD1	TRBV11-3	-	TRBJ1-6	CASSLFGTGDSPLHF	TGTGCCAGCAGCCTCTTCGGGACAGGGGATTCACCCCTCCACTTT
TRBD1	TRBV4-1	-	TRBJ2-5	CASSRGGAETQYF	TGCGCCAGCAGCCGAGGGGGCGCGGAGACCCAGTACTTC
TRBD1	TRBV5-8	-	TRBJ2-7	CASSLAAGGSYEQYF	TGTGCCAGCAGCCTGGCAGCAGGGGGTTCCTACGAGCAGTACTTC
-	TRBV7-2	-	TRBJ2-5	CASKRSDSPLVTQYF	TGTGCCAGCAAAAGAAGTGACAGCCCTTTGGTGACCCAGTACTTC
-	TRBV24-1	-	TRBJ2-3	CATSDAVLESSTDTQYF	TGTGCCACCAGTGATGCCGTACTAGAATCTAGCACAGATACGCAGTATTTT
-	TRBV6-5	-	TRBJ1-5	CASSPTAYSNQPQHF	TGTGCCAGCAGTCCAACAGCATATAGCAATCAGCCCCAGCATTTT
TRBD1	TRBV4-3	-	TRBJ2-1	CASSQYYRGQGNEQFF	TGCGCCAGCAGCCAATATTACAGGGGGCAGGGAAATGAGCAGTTCTTC
TRBD2	TRBV14	-	TRBJ2-3	CASSLGLANTRQYF	TGTGCCAGCAGCCTCGGACTAGCGAACACGCGGCAGTATTTT
TRBD1	TRBV5-8	-	TRBJ1-4	CASSLGQGSTNEKLFF	TGTGCCAGCAGCCTGGGACAGGGCTCAACTAATGAAAAACTGTTTTTT
-	TRBV15	-	TRBJ1-1	CATTMTSGGRTEAFF	TGTGCCACCACTATGACATCGGGGGGCAGGACTGAAGCTTTCTTT
-	TRBV6-1	-	TRBJ1-4	CASSEEAGGVREKLFF	TGTGCCAGCAGTGAAGAGGCCGGTGGAGTAAGGGAAAAACTGTTTTTT
TRBD1	TRBV6-5	-	TRBJ2-4	CASGTEKNIQYF	TGTGCCAGCGGGACAGAGAAAAACATTCAGTACTTC
TRBD1	TRBV5-1	-	TRBJ1-2	CASSLTGQGGSNYGYTF	TGCGCCAGCAGCTTGACAGGACAGGGAGGTTCTAACTATGGCTACACCTTC
-	TRBV23-1	-	TRBJ1-5	CASHSRSGRGPWPQHF	TGCGCCAGCCACTCCCGATCCGGCCGGGGTCCGTGGCCCCAGCATTTT
TRBD1	TRBV2	-	TRBJ1-5	CASSGRDRGRRGQHF	TGTGCCAGCAGCGGCCGGGACAGGGGGCGGAGAGGACAGCATTTT
TRBD1	TRBV11-2	-	TRBJ1-1	CASSLVQGTEAFF	TGTGCCAGCAGCTTAGTACAGGGGACTGAAGCTTTCTTT
-	TRBV12-3/TRBV12-4	once	TRBJ1-5	CASSTGYYQPQHF	TGTGCCAGCAGCACGGGTTATTATCAGCCCCAGCATTTT